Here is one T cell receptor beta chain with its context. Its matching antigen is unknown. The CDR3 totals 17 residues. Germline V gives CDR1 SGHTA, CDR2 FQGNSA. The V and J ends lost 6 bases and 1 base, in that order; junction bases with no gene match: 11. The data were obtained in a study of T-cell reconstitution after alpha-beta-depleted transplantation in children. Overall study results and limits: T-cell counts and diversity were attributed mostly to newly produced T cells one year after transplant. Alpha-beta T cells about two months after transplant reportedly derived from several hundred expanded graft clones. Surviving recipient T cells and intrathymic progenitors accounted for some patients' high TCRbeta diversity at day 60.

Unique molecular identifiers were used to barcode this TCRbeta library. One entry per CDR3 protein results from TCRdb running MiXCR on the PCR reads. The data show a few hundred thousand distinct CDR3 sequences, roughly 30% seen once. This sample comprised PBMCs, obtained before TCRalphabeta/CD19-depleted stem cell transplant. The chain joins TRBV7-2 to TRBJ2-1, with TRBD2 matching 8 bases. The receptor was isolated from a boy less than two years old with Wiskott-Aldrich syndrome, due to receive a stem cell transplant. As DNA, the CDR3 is TGTGCCAGCAGTCAATCCCTAGCGGGTATTTCCTACAATGAGCAGTTCTTC. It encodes CASSQSLAGISYNEQFF. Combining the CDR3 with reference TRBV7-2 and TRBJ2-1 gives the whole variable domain GAGVSQSPSNKVTEKGKDVELRCDPISGHTALYWYRQSLGQGLEFLIYFQGNSAPDKSGLPSDRFSAERTGGSVSTLTIQRTQQEDSAVYLCASSQSLAGISYNEQFFGPGTRLTVL.